What follows are 26 T cell receptor beta chains derived from one specimen sequenced in a study of blood T cells in healthy people across ages. The second PCR ran roughly 6 to 11 cycles with a sample-barcoded 5' primer and J-beta primers. TCRdb reprocessed the 5' RACE reads with MiXCR, giving one entry per CDR3 protein. Here the sample spans 800,000 or so distinct CDR3 sequences, just under 25% being singletons. The same specimen was also included in a second study, on T cells of mothers and their children.

Sequencing was performed on blood. These receptors originate from a boy between 10 and 17 years old in good health.

This chain uses TRBV4-1 with TRBJ1-4; the D is unclear. The V end was cut by 1 base, the J end by 0 bases, with 9 bases between. The CDR3 consists of 16 residues. Germline CDR1 and CDR2: MGHRA and YSYEKL. DNA for the CDR3: TGCGCCAGCAGCCAAGCCTACGGGACAACTAATGAAAAACTGTTTTTT. Encoded protein: CASSQAYGTTNEKLFF.

V usage is TRBV20-1 and J usage is TRBJ2-7, with 8 bases fitting TRBD2. The CDR3 has 15 amino acids. Germline V gives CDR1 DFQATT, CDR2 SNEGSKA (reference sequence). The V segment lost 0 bases and the J segment 0 bases; nucleotides outside the gene matches: 4. CDR3 DNA: TGCAGTGCTAGAGATGCTAGCGGGTCCTCCTACGAGCAGTACTTC. It yields the protein CSARDASGSSYEQYF.

This clonotype was found a few times. The chain combines TRBV7-2 with TRBJ2-5; 7 bases are a match to TRBD2. The germline gives CDR1 SGHTA, CDR2 FQGNSA. The CDR3 sequence is 16 residues long. The junction had 9 bases not matched to a gene; V was cut back by 5 bases and J by 0 bases. Written as DNA, the CDR3 is TGTGCCAGCAGCCCAGGGAGCGGGACGTACCAAGAGACCCAGTACTTC. Protein product: CASSPGSGTYQETQYF.

The table lists this clonotype with many counts. The chain employs TRBV7-2 and TRBJ2-3; D possibly corresponds to TRBD2 (6 bases). Germline V lookup: CDR1 SGHTA, CDR2 FQGNSA. The CDR3 sequence is 14 residues long. V lost 5 bases, J lost 2 bases, and 11 bases lay in between. The CDR3 region is CASSTRGTTDTQYF. The CDR3 nucleotides read TGTGCCAGCAGCACTCGGGGGACCACAGATACGCAGTATTTT.

The chain combines TRBV4-1 with TRBJ1-4; D is ambiguous. The CDR3 consists of 15 residues. V was pared by 0 bases and J by 7 bases, with 12 bases between. Germline CDR1 MGHRA, CDR2 YSYEKL. CDR3 nucleotide sequence: TGCGCCAGCAGCCAAGAACGGGGAGTTGGTGAAAAACTGTTTTTT. This translates into CASSQERGVGEKLFF.

A few counts support this clonotype. The chain recombines TRBV7-2 with TRBJ2-1; 8 positions match TRBD2. Germline CDR1 SGHTA, CDR2 FQGNSA. This CDR3 is 16 amino acids long. Trimming at V came to 5 bases and at J to 6 bases, leaving 12 bases not matched to a gene. CDR3 region: CASSILAAGVGNEQFF. The CDR3 region has the DNA TGTGCCAGCAGCATACTAGCGGCCGGGGTGGGCAATGAGCAGTTCTTC.

The V and J genes are TRBV5-5 and TRBJ2-7, with TRBD1 as a possible D gene (5 bases). Trimming cost V 4 bases and J 2 bases, with 10 bases left between them. This CDR3 has 13 amino acids. Germline V gives CDR1 SGHKS, CDR2 YYEKEE (reference sequence). The CDR3 DNA is TGTGCCAGCAGCCCGGACATTGCCTACGAGCAGTACTTC. Translating gives CASSPDIAYEQYF.

The V and J genes are TRBV18 and TRBJ2-7, with D unclear. TRBJ2-5 explains the end of the DNA better; the J call may be wrong. This CDR3 spans 17 amino acids. The germline V gene encodes CDR1 KGHSH and CDR2 LQKENI. The CDR3: CASSPPVAWADQETQYF. In DNA, the CDR3 is TGTGCCAGCTCACCGCCGGTAGCTTGGGCAGACCAAGAGACCCAGTACTTC.

This clonotype was counted only a few times. The rearrangement joins TRBV6-5 to TRBJ1-2; D may be TRBD1 (5 bases). The V gene lost 6 bases and the J gene lost 3 bases, with 17 bases spanning the gap. Germline CDR1 is MNHEY and CDR2 is SVGAGI. The CDR3 loop spans 15 amino acids. CDR3 sequence reads: CASSPTGGSDYGYTF. The CDR3 DNA sequence: TGTGCCAGCAGCCCGACCGGGGGATCAGACTATGGCTACACCTTC.

The chain has TRBV12-3 or TRBV12-4 and TRBJ1-2, with D tentatively TRBD1 (5 bases). The CDR3 is 15 amino acids. The V end lost 4 bases, the J end lost 4 bases, and 16 bases lay between the germline ends. The CDR3 DNA sequence: TGTGCCAGCAGTTCCCCCGGGGGGTCGCGCTATGGCTACACCTTC. Protein: CASSSPGGSRYGYTF.

CDR3 amino acids: CASKRESYNEQFF. The CDR3 nucleotides read TGTGCCAGCAAGCGGGAGTCGTACAATGAGCAGTTCTTC. The chain joins TRBV7-9 to TRBJ2-1; TRBD2 matches 8 bases. Trimming cost V 7 bases and J 4 bases; bases outside gene matches: 3. CDR1 SEHNR and CDR2 FQNEAQ come from the germline V gene (reference sequence). The CDR3 is 13 residues long.

This clonotype appeared many times. The chain employs TRBV14 and TRBJ2-3; the D is unclear. The germline V gene has CDR1 SGHDN and CDR2 FVKESK. V gave up 0 bases and J gave up 2 bases, with 9 bases separating them. The CDR3 is 15 residues long. CDR3 DNA: TGTGCCAGCAGCCAAGACCGGAGATCCACAGATACGCAGTATTTT. It yields the protein CASSQDRRSTDTQYF.

The sample holds a few counts of this clonotype. The gene calls are TRBV24-1 and TRBJ2-2; no clear D. Per germline, CDR1 KGHDR and CDR2 SFDVKD. Trimming took off 4 bases at V and 7 bases at J, with 18 bases between the two ends. The CDR3 is 16 residues long. The DNA of the CDR3 is TGTGCCACCAGTGACCCCCGCCTAGGGTGGAGCGGGGAGCTGTTTTTT. Protein: CATSDPRLGWSGELFF.

V is TRBV10-3 and J is TRBJ2-7; 9 positions agree with TRBD1. The CDR3 contains 16 residues. Germline values: CDR1 ENHRY, CDR2 SYGVKD. J was trimmed by 5 bases and V by 6 bases; bases with no gene match: 14. As DNA, the CDR3 is TGTGCCATCAGCGATTTGGAACCGGGACAGGGCCACGAGCAGTACTTC. It codes for CAISDLEPGQGHEQYF.

This clonotype turned up a few times. V gene TRBV7-9 combines with J gene TRBJ2-5; 7 nucleotides line up with TRBD2. The DNA end is a closer match to TRBJ2-7, so the J assignment may be wrong. The CDR3 extends over 16 amino acids. Germline V gene lookup returns CDR1 SEHNR and CDR2 FQNEAQ (reference sequence). The DNA of the CDR3 is TGTGCCAGCAGCTTATCGGCAGCGGGGCAGACCTACGAGCAGTACTTC. Protein: CASSLSAAGQTYEQYF.

The V and J genes are TRBV6-2 or TRBV6-3 and TRBJ2-1; D is perhaps TRBD2 (6 bases). Trimming cost V 2 bases and J 0 bases, with 23 bases left between them. The CDR3 consists of 20 residues. The germline V gene has CDR1 MNHEY and CDR2 SVGEGT. The CDR3 spells CASSYPRPNLAPSSYNEQFF. In nucleotides, the CDR3 is TGTGCCAGCAGTTACCCTCGCCCTAATCTAGCGCCGAGCTCCTACAATGAGCAGTTCTTC.

This chain connects TRBV9 to TRBJ1-6, with D unclear. Per germline, CDR1 SGDLS and CDR2 YYNGEE. The ends were cut back, 1 base at V and 15 bases at J, with 17 bases in the middle. This CDR3 has 14 residues. The CDR3 DNA is TGTGCCAGCAGCGTAATGGGAAGTCACCTGGGCCTCCACTTT. The encoded protein is CASSVMGSHLGLHF.

This clonotype was seen ten or more times. The rearrangement joins TRBV7-9 to TRBJ2-3; D unresolved. CDR1 is SEHNR and CDR2 is FQNEAQ in the germline V gene (reference sequence). Deletions cut 3 bases from V and 3 bases from J, with 4 bases between. The CDR3 sequence is 12 residues long. The CDR3 DNA follows: TGTGCCAGCAGCTTGGAAACAGATACGCAGTATTTT. Its translation is CASSLETDTQYF.

A few counts support this clonotype. The rearrangement uses TRBV7-9 and TRBJ2-3, with TRBD2 identical over 14 bases. The junction had 3 bases not matched to a gene; V was cut back by 6 bases and J by 4 bases. Germline assignment: CDR1 SEHNR and CDR2 FQNEAQ (reference sequence). The CDR3 is made up of 15 amino acids. The CDR3 spells CASRQGLAGADTQYF. CDR3 nucleotide sequence: TGTGCCAGCAGACAGGGACTAGCGGGAGCAGATACGCAGTATTTT.

This clonotype was counted a few times. V is TRBV28 and J is TRBJ2-5; 8 bases fit TRBD1. The DNA end lines up better with TRBJ2-7; the J call may be wrong. Germline V CDR1 and CDR2: MDHEN, SYDVKM. This CDR3 is built from 13 residues. CDR3 bases: TGTGCCAGCAGAGACAGGGGACGGTACGAGCAGTACTTC. This translates into CASRDRGRYEQYF.

This clonotype has more than one count but fewer than ten. V gene TRBV6-5 combines with J gene TRBJ2-1; 11 bases line up with TRBD2. This CDR3 comprises 15 residues. In germline, CDR1 is MNHEY, CDR2 SVGAGI. V lost 2 bases to trimming and J lost 8 bases; unmatched junction nucleotides: 5. The CDR3 nucleotides are TGTGCCAGCAGTTACAGACTAGCGGGGTGGGATGAGCAGTTCTTC. It translates to CASSYRLAGWDEQFF.

This clonotype was found a few times. V is TRBV19 and J is TRBJ2-7; 7 nucleotides match TRBD2. Losses at the gene ends were 5 bases for V and 2 bases for J; bases not matched to a gene: 12. CDR1 and CDR2 (germline): LNHDA, SQIVND (reference sequence). The CDR3 spans 16 residues. CDR3 sequence (DNA): TGTGCCAGTAGTTTTGGCTCTTCTAGCGGAACCTACGAGCAGTACTTC. Protein sequence: CASSFGSSSGTYEQYF. Together with reference TRBV19 and TRBJ2-7, the CDR3 gives the full variable domain: DGGITQSPKYLFRKEGQNVTLSCEQNLNHDAMYWYRQDPGQGLRLIYYSQIVNDFQKGDIAEGYSVSREKKESFPLTVTSAQKNPTAFYLCASSFGSSSGTYEQYFGPGTRLTVT.

About this clonotype: Its ends do not fully match the called genes, so a read error is possible. The gene calls are TRBV19 and TRBJ1-5, with D tentatively TRBD1 (5 bases). CDR3 length equals 14 residues. CDR1 and CDR2 from the germline V gene are LNHDA and SQIVND (reference sequence). Written as DNA, the CDR3 is TGTGCCAGCAGTAATCAGGGTGACAATCAGCCCCAGCATTTT. As protein: CASSNQGDNQPQHF.

The gene calls are TRBV25-1 and TRBJ1-1; possible D gene TRBD1, 6 bases. Germline-derived CDR1 and CDR2 are MGHDK and SYGVNS. The CDR3 extends over 12 amino acids. The ends were cut back, 8 bases at V and 1 base at J, with 8 bases in the middle. CDR3 nucleotides: TGTGCCAGCGGCAGGGGGAACACTGAAGCTTTCTTT. It encodes CASGRGNTEAFF.

In nucleotides, the CDR3 is TGTGCCACGACCGCCCGCATCACCGGAGAGACCCAGTACTTC. Protein: CATTARITGETQYF. This sequence joins TRBV6-5 and TRBJ2-5, with D unclear. Germline loops: CDR1 MNHEY, CDR2 SVGAGI. The CDR3 loop spans 14 amino acids. Trimming cost V 10 bases and J 4 bases, with 19 bases left between them.

A note on this clonotype: Relative to the germline gene, one junction end is altered; a read error may explain this. The genes are TRBV6-1 and TRBJ1-1; D gene ambiguous. The CDR3 length is 14 residues. Germline V lookup: CDR1 MNHNS, CDR2 SASEGT. The CDR3 DNA reads as TGCGCCAGCAGTCGATATACAGAGAACACTGAAGCTTTCTTT. Its protein product is CASSRYTENTEAFF.